The rows below give T cell receptor beta chains drawn from one sample of a study of T cell repertoires in cytomegalovirus infection. TCRdb analysed the reads with MiXCR anew, one entry per CDR3 protein. The sample lists over 90,000 distinct CDR3 sequences, approximately 17% occurring once. The sample was PBMCs. Source of these receptors: a human donor in good health (CMV status not recorded). Some clones in this sample may be carry-over from other donors' samples. Each CDR3 is given with its conserved first and last residue. D genes are given only for firm matches. Expanded clones get a size class; other rows say once, few or many, or leave the size out.

NA,TRBJ1-5,TRBV27,TRBD1,TGTGCCAGCAGTGAGAGGACAGGATTACATCAGCCCCAGCATTTT,CASSERTGLHQPQHF
NA,TRBJ2-7,TRBV4-1,NA,TGCGCCAGCAGCCATGAGATGGTCAGAACCTACGAGCAGTACTTC,CASSHEMVRTYEQYF
NA,TRBJ1-2,TRBV2,NA,TGTGCCAGCAGCGGTGGGACATTAAGGGATGGCTACACCTTC,CASSGGTLRDGYTF
medium-sized,TRBJ1-1,TRBV12-3/TRBV12-4,TRBD1,TGTGCCAGCAGTTTACAGCAGGGGGTCACTGAAGCTTTCTTT,CASSLQQGVTEAFF
NA,TRBJ1-5,TRBV30,NA,TGTGCCTGGAGTGTCGGCGGTAGCAATCAGCCCCAGCATTTT,CAWSVGGSNQPQHF
few,TRBJ2-1,TRBV28,NA,TGTGCCAGCGGGACACTGAGCTCCTACAATGAGCAGTTCTTC,CASGTLSSYNEQFF
NA,TRBJ2-3,TRBV29-1,TRBD2,TGCAGCGCCTGGGGACTAGCGCTTGACACAGATACGCAGTATTTT,CSAWGLALDTDTQYF
few,TRBJ1-1,TRBV29-1,NA,TGCAGCGTTGTCAGGGTGGCCACTGAAGCTTTCTTT,CSVVRVATEAFF
few,TRBJ2-1,TRBV5-5,NA,TGTGCCAGCAGCTTAGGAGACAATGAGCAGTTCTTC,CASSLGDNEQFF
few,TRBJ2-7,TRBV7-2,NA,TGTGCCAGCAGCCTCTTCGGGGGAAAGGCCGAGCAGTACTTC,CASSLFGGKAEQYF
few,TRBJ1-6,TRBV7-2,NA,TGTGCCAGCAGCTTGGAGCAGAGCTCCTATAATTCACCCCTCCACTTT,CASSLEQSSYNSPLHF
few,TRBJ1-4,TRBV7-8,NA,TGTGCCAGCAGCTTATGGGTGGGGCCTGGAAAACTGTTTTTT,CASSLWVGPGKLFF
NA,TRBJ2-1,TRBV5-4,NA,TGTGCCAGCACCATCCCGACCGGGGGATACAATGAGCAGTTCTTC,CASTIPTGGYNEQFF
NA,TRBJ2-7,TRBV6-1,NA,TGTGCCAGCAGTGTAAGGGACGGAACACCTTACGAGCAGTACTTC,CASSVRDGTPYEQYF
many,TRBJ2-7,TRBV7-2,NA,TGTGCCAGCAGCTTAGTCCTTGGCGGCGAGCAGTACTTC,CASSLVLGGEQYF
few,TRBJ1-5,TRBV2,TRBD1,TGTGCCAGCAGTCGCCCGGCGACAGGGGGCGGTCAGCCCCAGCATTTT,CASSRPATGGGQPQHF
few,TRBJ2-2,TRBV19,TRBD1,TGTGCCAGTAGCTTCCTACAGGGGTACGGGGAGCTGTTTTTT,CASSFLQGYGELFF
few,TRBJ2-7,TRBV27,TRBD1,TGTGCCACGGCTGACAGGGGGAGCTCCTACGAGCAGTACTTC,CATADRGSSYEQYF
many,TRBJ2-1,TRBV9,NA,TGTGCCAGCAGCGTCTCCGGGACATCGCCTAAACGCCCCTACAATGAGCAGTTCTTC,CASSVSGTSPKRPYNEQFF
NA,TRBJ2-4,TRBV29-1,TRBD1,TGCAGCGTAGTACCGGGACAGGGGGCCAAAAACATTCAGTACTTC,CSVVPGQGAKNIQYF
NA,TRBJ1-3,TRBV7-3,NA,TGTGCCAGCAGCCAGGACGAAGGAAACACCATATATTTT,CASSQDEGNTIYF
few,TRBJ1-2,TRBV27,NA,TGTGCCAGCAGTTTATCGATTACGGGCCTTGGGGGCTACACCTTC,CASSLSITGLGGYTF
NA,TRBJ2-3,TRBV7-2,NA,TGTGCCAGCAGTCTTACGTACAGAAGCACAGATACGCAGTATTTT,CASSLTYRSTDTQYF
many,TRBJ2-5,TRBV7-8,TRBD1,TGTGCCAGCAGCTTAGTTGGGACAGTGGAGACCCAGTACTTC,CASSLVGTVETQYF
NA,TRBJ2-1,TRBV19,TRBD2,TGTGCCAGTAGTATAGCCCCGACTAGCGGGGGCGGGAATGAGCAGTTCTTC,CASSIAPTSGGGNEQFF
many,TRBJ2-1,TRBV6-5,TRBD2,TGTGCCAGCAGTTCGCCCTCGACTAGCGGGGGGGCCAGTGAGCAGTTCTTC,CASSSPSTSGGASEQFF
many,TRBJ1-3,TRBV7-9,NA,TGTGCCAGCAGCGACAGAGTCTCTGGAAACACCATATATTTT,CASSDRVSGNTIYF
few,TRBJ2-1,TRBV5-5,NA,TGTGCCAGCAGCCCCCAGACAGAGCAGTTCTTC,CASSPQTEQFF
few,TRBJ1-6,TRBV7-4,NA,TGTGCCAGCAGCTTCGGGCAGAACTATAATTCACCCCTCCACTTT,CASSFGQNYNSPLHF
few,TRBJ1-1,TRBV2,NA,TGTGCCAGGTACAGGGAAATGGACACTGAAGCTTTCTTT,CARYREMDTEAFF
many,TRBJ2-1,TRBV11-3,NA,TGTGCCAGCTCAGAGGGCCCGGCTGGTGATGAGCAGTTCTTC,CASSEGPAGDEQFF
many,TRBJ1-1,TRBV4-1,TRBD1,TGCGCCAGCAGCCTCGGGACAGGGCGAACTGAAGCTTTCTTT,CASSLGTGRTEAFF
NA,TRBJ1-1,TRBV5-1,NA,TGCGCCAGCAGGGTAGGGAGCATGAACACTGAAGCTTTCTTT,CASRVGSMNTEAFF
few,TRBJ1-5,TRBV7-9,NA,TGTGCCAGCAGCTTAGAAGGGGCCGGTCAGCCCCAGCATTTT,CASSLEGAGQPQHF
few,TRBJ2-7,TRBV7-3,TRBD2,TGTGCCAGCAGCTTAGGGAGGCTAGCGGGGGGTATGGACGAGCAGTACTTC,CASSLGRLAGGMDEQYF
few,TRBJ1-5,TRBV12-3/TRBV12-4,NA,TGTGCCAGCAGCCGTCGCGGACGGGGAAATCAGCCCCAGCATTTT,CASSRRGRGNQPQHF
NA,TRBJ2-5,TRBV6-1,NA,TGTGCCAGCAGTCCTCCTGCTGGGTCGGAGGAGACCCAGTACTTC,CASSPPAGSEETQYF
many,TRBJ1-2,TRBV7-9,TRBD1,TGTGCCAGCAGCCGTGGACAGGGGGCAGTTGGCTACACCTTC,CASSRGQGAVGYTF
NA,TRBJ1-1,TRBV27,TRBD1,TGTGCCAGCAAGAAGGGGGCGAGGGAAGCTTTCTTT,CASKKGAREAFF
many,TRBJ2-7,TRBV6-5,NA,TGTGCCAGCAGTTACCGGGGGACGGGGTACGAGCAGTACTTC,CASSYRGTGYEQYF
many,TRBJ2-3,TRBV28,TRBD2,TGTGCCAGCAGTACCCCCCAGCGGGGGAATTCAGATACGCAGTATTTT,CASSTPQRGNSDTQYF
many,TRBJ1-2,TRBV25-1,NA,TGTGCCAGCAGTGAGGTGACCACCTTCTATGGCTACACCTTC,CASSEVTTFYGYTF
NA,TRBJ2-3,TRBV5-8,TRBD1,TGTGCCAGCAGCTTGGGCTGGGACAGGAAGGCAGATACGCAGTATTTT,CASSLGWDRKADTQYF
many,TRBJ1-2,TRBV11-2,NA,TGTGCCAGCAGCTTAATCCTCGGGAATGGCTACACCTTC,CASSLILGNGYTF
NA,TRBJ2-7,TRBV6-2/TRBV6-3,TRBD1,TGTGCCAGCGAGGGACAGGGCCCGAGGGAGCAGTACTTC,CASEGQGPREQYF
many,TRBJ2-7,TRBV7-2,TRBD1,TGTGCCAGCAGCTTAATATCCACAGGGGCTGGTAACTACGAGCAGTACTTC,CASSLISTGAGNYEQYF
NA,TRBJ1-2,TRBV7-9,NA,TGTGCCAGCAGCTTATTTCTTGGTTCAGGGGACTTCTATGGCTACACCTTC,CASSLFLGSGDFYGYTF
NA,TRBJ1-6,TRBV9,NA,TGTGCCAGCAGCGTAGGAGGGGGTTTGGAACTCCACTTT,CASSVGGGLELHF
NA,TRBJ1-1,TRBV29-1,TRBD1,TGCAGCGTCCTAAAGGGGGCGGAGGGCACTGAAGCTTTCTTT,CSVLKGAEGTEAFF
many,TRBJ1-4,TRBV4-2,NA,TGTGCCAGCAGCGGACAGACAGGTCTTAATGAAAAACTGTTTTTT,CASSGQTGLNEKLFF
few,TRBJ1-4,TRBV5-1,NA,TGCGCCAGCAGCTTGGACGGGGGCGATGGTGAAAAACTGTTTTTT,CASSLDGGDGEKLFF
NA,TRBJ2-3,TRBV19,TRBD2,TGTGCCAGTAGTATGGACAGACCGGGGGGGGATACGCAGTATTTT,CASSMDRPGGDTQYF
few,TRBJ1-1,TRBV10-2,TRBD1,TGCGCCAGTAGCCCGGGACAGGGAGTTAACACTGAAGCTTTCTTT,CASSPGQGVNTEAFF